The entry below gives a single T cell receptor (beta chain) sequence along with its context. Germline V gives CDR1 SGHAT, CDR2 FQNNGV. The V gene end was trimmed by 5 bases and the J gene end by 4 bases; junction bases not matched to a gene: 13. The CDR3 runs to 17 residues. The data stem from a study of blood T cell repertoires in COVID-19. About the study: T cells, B-cell-depleted T cells, or PBMCs supplied cDNA or gDNA.

Participant ages covered roughly 18 to 89 years across 20 to 25 US areas. Grouping used clinical history reported by participants in a survey and questionnaire. Produced via immunoSEQ multiplex PCR; TCRdb's table is partial and in-frame only. The table records 400,000 to 500,000 clones, about 88% of them present only once. The V and J genes are TRBV11-2 and TRBJ2-3; 9 bases map to TRBD2. Sequencing input: PBMCs or T cells enriched from blood (not recorded which). This sequence was found in a woman aged 18-35 years who had been exposed to COVID-19. CDR3 residues: CASSHLRLAGSSDTQYF. CDR3 nucleotides: TGTGCCAGCAGCCACCTTCGGCTAGCGGGGAGTTCAGATACGCAGTATTTT.